Sequencing of this T cell receptor (beta chain) was carried out in a study of OX40 agonist ivuxolimab in advanced cancers. For the study at large: The study gave patients intravenous ivuxolimab at 0.01 to 10 mg/kg every 2 weeks.

Data came from immunoSEQ multiplex PCR; TCRdb stores just in-frame clones and leaves some out. The top ten hold around 2% of the sample, which has some 76,000 clones, roughly 80% seen once. Germline loops: CDR1 SGHRS, CDR2 YFSETQ. Trimming cost V 7 bases and J 8 bases, with 24 bases left between them. This CDR3 is 16 amino acids long. The receptor was isolated from an adult with an advanced solid tumor such as melanoma, head and neck, liver or kidney cancer. The chain recombines TRBV5-1 with TRBJ1-4; TRBD1 is a possible D gene (5 bases). Material: CD4+ or CD8+ T cells sorted from blood, obtained in a trial of the OX40 agonist ivuxolimab. The CDR3 region is CASARSSGPPKEKLFF. The CDR3 DNA follows: TGCGCCAGCGCCCGATCGTCAGGGCCTCCCAAGGAAAAACTGTTTTTT.